The 32 T cell receptor beta chains below all came from one sample that was sequenced in a study of blood T cell repertoires in COVID-19. Method: immunoSEQ multiplex PCR; TCRdb's copy keeps in-frame clones and lacks some. The data show 130,000 to 150,000 clones, about four fifths seen once. Sample: PBMCs or T cells enriched from blood (not recorded which). All receptors derive from a man aged 40-55 years with acute COVID-19.

The rearrangement links TRBV9 to TRBJ1-3, with D perhaps matching TRBD1 (5 bases). The germline V gene has CDR1 SGDLS and CDR2 YYNGEE. V was shortened by 0 bases and J by 0 bases, with 13 bases between the two germline ends. The CDR3 loop spans 17 amino acids. Here the CDR3 reads CASSVASAGLSGNTIYF. CDR3 DNA sequence: TGTGCCAGCAGCGTAGCATCGGCGGGACTCTCTGGAAACACCATATATTTT.

The V call is TRBV4-3, the J call TRBJ2-7; 8 nucleotides line up with TRBD2. There are 19 residues in the CDR3. The germline V gene has CDR1 LGHNA and CDR2 YSLEER. V lost 2 bases to trimming and J lost 2 bases; unmatched junction nucleotides: 17. CDR3 protein: CASSQNLPGMGLETYEQYF. CDR3 sequence (DNA): TGCGCCAGCAGCCAAAACCTGCCTGGGATGGGACTAGAAACCTACGAGCAGTACTTC.

This chain joins TRBV4-1 and TRBJ1-2, with 11 nucleotides matching TRBD1. The germline V gene encodes CDR1 MGHRA and CDR2 YSYEKL. CDR3 length equals 17 residues. With V trimmed by 1 base and J by 3 bases, 7 bases remained unmatched. This chain's CDR3 is CASSQGTGGVGYYGYTF. CDR3 coding DNA: TGCGCCAGCAGCCAAGGGACAGGGGGCGTTGGGTACTATGGCTACACCTTC.

The chain couples TRBV19 to TRBJ2-1; 12 nucleotides align to TRBD2. The germline V gene encodes CDR1 LNHDA and CDR2 SQIVND (reference sequence). V trimming: 1 base; J trimming: 10 bases; junction bases outside the gene matches: 5. This CDR3 is built from 15 residues. The CDR3 loop reads CASSIGLAGAGEQFF. The CDR3 nucleotides read TGTGCCAGTAGTATAGGACTAGCGGGAGCGGGCGAGCAGTTCTTC.

This clone showed up just a few times. The rearrangement uses TRBV13 and TRBJ1-1; 8 bases fit TRBD1. The CDR3 covers 13 residues. Germline-derived CDR1 and CDR2 are PRHDT and FYEKMQ (reference sequence). Unmatched junction bases numbered 7, after V lost 5 bases and J lost 8 bases. The DNA for the CDR3 is TGTGCCAGCAGCGGACAGGGCGGGCGGGAAGCTTTCTTT. As protein: CASSGQGGREAFF.

The J gene is TRBJ2-3, the V gene TRBV28; 7 bases agree with TRBD2. Germline loops: CDR1 MDHEN, CDR2 SYDVKM. V lost 9 bases to trimming and J lost 3 bases; unmatched junction nucleotides: 12. There are 15 residues in the CDR3. CDR3 bases: TGTGCCAGTTGCCCAGCGGGATCGGGTACAGATACGCAGTATTTT. Translated: CASCPAGSGTDTQYF.

This clone was observed a few times. The rearrangement links TRBV5-1 to TRBJ2-7; TRBD1 agrees at 9 bases. CDR3 length: 15 amino acids. The trim removed 3 bases at V and 4 bases at J, leaving 8 bases unmatched. Germline V lookup: CDR1 SGHRS, CDR2 YFSETQ. DNA of the CDR3: TGCGCCAGCAGCTGGGGACAGGGTGAAAGGTACGAGCAGTACTTC. Translation gives CASSWGQGERYEQYF.

The V call is TRBV11-2, the J call TRBJ2-7, with TRBD1 identical over 8 bases. V gave up 8 bases and J gave up 3 bases; unmatched junction bases: 9. CDR1 is SGHAT, CDR2 FQNNGV, per germline. The CDR3 length is 14 residues. CDR3 bases: TGTGCCAGCTCCACAGGGGGTTTAAGCTACGAGCAGTACTTC. Residues: CASSTGGLSYEQYF.

The chain employs TRBV5-8 and TRBJ2-2; the match to TRBD1 covers 7 bases. The CDR3 runs to 16 residues. Germline V gives CDR1 SGHTS, CDR2 YDEGEE. Germline trimming cut 7 bases from V and 1 base from J; bases unmatched to any gene: 10. The CDR3 region has the DNA TGTGCCAGCGTACACCCGACAGGGTGGAACACCGGGGAGCTGTTTTTT. Protein product: CASVHPTGWNTGELFF.

The J gene is TRBJ2-7, the V gene TRBV4-1; 7 bases match TRBD1. V lost 1 base to trimming and J lost 5 bases; unmatched junction nucleotides: 8. The germline V gene has CDR1 MGHRA and CDR2 YSYEKL. The CDR3 has 15 amino acids. In nucleotides, the CDR3 is TGCGCCAGCAGCCAAGTAGAGGGGGCAAGGGACGAGCAGTACTTC. It translates to CASSQVEGARDEQYF.

This clone appeared once. V is TRBV4-3 and J is TRBJ2-1, with 8 bases that match TRBD2. This CDR3 is built from 16 residues. Per the germline V gene, CDR1 is LGHNA and CDR2 is YSLEER. The V segment lost 0 bases and the J segment 4 bases; nucleotides outside the gene matches: 5. The CDR3 DNA follows: TGCGCCAGCAGCCAAGAACCGGGACTAGAGTACAATGAGCAGTTCTTC. Translation: CASSQEPGLEYNEQFF.

This chain uses TRBV7-9 with TRBJ1-6, with no clear D. This CDR3 spans 13 amino acids. Germline V CDR1 and CDR2: SEHNR, FQNEAQ (reference sequence). Trimming removed 2 bases from V and 10 bases from J, with 9 bases in between. The CDR3 bases are TGTGCCAGCAGCTTAAGGATGGAGTCACCCCTCCACTTT. Translated: CASSLRMESPLHF.

The rearrangement joins TRBV18 to TRBJ2-3, with 7 bases fitting TRBD2. V shed 1 base and J 9 bases; nucleotides not matched to a gene: 7. The CDR3 runs 14 residues. In germline, CDR1 is KGHSH, CDR2 LQKENI. The CDR3 reads CASSPREGADTQYF. In DNA form, the CDR3 reads TGTGCCAGCTCACCACGGGAGGGAGCTGACACGCAGTATTTT.

This clone was counted many times. The chain recombines TRBV7-2 with TRBJ2-7, with 7 bases matching TRBD2. From germline, CDR1 is SGHTA and CDR2 FQGNSA. CDR3 length: 15 residues. V lost 3 bases, J lost 4 bases, and 9 bases stayed unmatched. This CDR3 is CASSFIAGVLYEQYF. The CDR3 region has the DNA TGTGCCAGCAGCTTCATCGCGGGGGTGCTTTACGAGCAGTACTTC.

The CDR3 protein is CASSVDPGRQETQYF. DNA of the CDR3: TGTGCCAGCAGCGTAGACCCCGGTCGACAAGAGACCCAGTACTTC. V and J are TRBV9 and TRBJ2-5; no definite D call. Looked up from germline, CDR1 is SGDLS and CDR2 is YYNGEE. The CDR3 consists of 15 residues. V lost 0 bases and J lost 2, with 11 bases in between.

This clone has a single count. The V gene is TRBV6-5, the J gene TRBJ1-2, with a weak D call TRBD1 (6 bases). This CDR3 is 13 amino acids long. V was cut by 6 bases and J by 6 bases, with 14 bases left in between. Germline-derived CDR1 and CDR2 are MNHEY and SVGAGI. The CDR3 DNA is TGTGCCAGCAGGAACAGGGTTCTCGATGGCTACACCTTC. Residues: CASRNRVLDGYTF.

The V call is TRBV28, the J call TRBJ2-1, with D possibly TRBD1 on 5 matching bases. Trimming removed 7 bases at V and 8 bases at J, with 15 bases between. This CDR3 has 13 residues. CDR1 is MDHEN and CDR2 is SYDVKM in the germline V gene. In nucleotides, the CDR3 is TGTGCCAGCATTTCTCCAGGGAAGGATGAGCAGTTCTTC. It translates to CASISPGKDEQFF.

This chain uses TRBV7-9 with TRBJ2-2, with 7 bases lining up with TRBD1. Losses at the gene ends were 5 bases for V and 0 bases for J; bases not matched to a gene: 6. The germline V gene has CDR1 SEHNR and CDR2 FQNEAQ (reference sequence). CDR3 length equals 16 residues. CDR3 DNA sequence: TGTGCCAGCAGCGCCAGACAGGGAACGAACACCGGGGAGCTGTTTTTT. Encoded protein: CASSARQGTNTGELFF.

The genes are TRBV29-1 and TRBJ1-5; no definite D call. The V end was cut by 4 bases, the J end by 0 bases, with 7 bases between. The CDR3 totals 13 residues. Germline loops: CDR1 SQVTM, CDR2 ANQGSEA. As DNA, the CDR3 is TGCAGCGTTGCGGTCGATAGCAATCAGCCCCAGCATTTT. Its translation is CSVAVDSNQPQHF.

The chain couples TRBV4-2 to TRBJ1-2, with 7 bases fitting TRBD1. The V segment lost 8 bases and the J segment 5 bases; nucleotides outside the gene matches: 14. The CDR3 has 15 amino acids. Germline loops: CDR1 LGHNA, CDR2 YNFKEQ. For the CDR3, the DNA is TGTGCCAGCGGAAGGGACGGGACAGCGGGTTATGGCTACACCTTC. This gives the protein CASGRDGTAGYGYTF.

This chain connects TRBV21-1 to TRBJ2-7; no DNA check was done on the table's D call, TRBD1. TRBV21-1 is flagged as a pseudogene. This CDR3 is built from 16 residues. The CDR3 reads CASSKAQQGVTYEQYF. CDR3 nucleotides: TGTGCCAGCAGCAAAGCGCAACAGGGTGTCACCTACGAGCAGTACTTC.

V is TRBV28 and J is TRBJ1-6, with 7 bases that match TRBD1. The CDR3 runs 15 residues. V was clipped by 6 bases and J by 9 bases; unmatched bases: 11. Germline loops: CDR1 MDHEN, CDR2 SYDVKM. The CDR3 DNA reads as TGTGCCAGCAGAGCCCAGGGGGAGTTGGGTTCACCCCTCCACTTT. It yields the protein CASRAQGELGSPLHF. Filled out from reference TRBV28 and TRBJ1-6, the complete variable domain reads DVKVTQSSRYLVKRTGEKVFLECVQDMDHENMFWYRQDPGLGLRLIYFSYDVKMKEKGDIPEGYSVSREKKERFSLILESASTNQTSMYLCASRAQGELGSPLHFGNGTRLTVT.

The chain joins TRBV3-1 (or the pseudogene TRBV3-2) to TRBJ1-3, with TRBD1 matching 9 bases. Germline lookup yields CDR1 LGHDT and CDR2 YNNKEL (reference sequence). Unmatched junction bases numbered 12, after V lost 0 bases and J lost 3 bases. The CDR3 has 19 amino acids. CDR3 nucleotide sequence: TGTGCCAGCAGCCAAGAAAGCGGCGTGCGGACAGGGGATGGAAACACCATATATTTT. As protein: CASSQESGVRTGDGNTIYF.

This clone was detected a few times. The chain has TRBV29-1 and TRBJ2-7; TRBD2 aligns across 7 bases. Germline CDR1 and CDR2: SQVTM and ANQGSEA. The CDR3 totals 13 residues. After removal of 7 bases from V and 2 bases from J, the junction contained 8 bases not matched to a gene. In DNA, the CDR3 is TGCAGCGCTTTTAGCGGGTCCGCCTACGAGCAGTACTTC. Translation gives CSAFSGSAYEQYF.

V and J are TRBV7-9 and TRBJ1-1; D unclear. The CDR3 runs 12 residues. From germline, CDR1 is SEHNR and CDR2 FQNEAQ (reference sequence). The V end was cut by 2 bases, the J end by 4 bases, with 5 bases between. DNA for the CDR3: TGTGCCAGCAGCTTATGGGCCACTGAAGCTTTCTTT. It yields the protein CASSLWATEAFF.

The table lists this clone with a count of one. V usage is TRBV5-4 and J usage is TRBJ2-3; the D is unclear. This CDR3 has 13 residues. CDR1 and CDR2 from the germline V gene are SGHNT and YYREEE (reference sequence). The V gene lost 0 bases and the J gene lost 2 bases, with 4 bases spanning the gap. The CDR3 reads CASSLGLTDTQYF. DNA of the CDR3: TGTGCCAGCAGCTTGGGTCTCACAGATACGCAGTATTTT.

The V gene is TRBV27, the J gene TRBJ2-5; tentative D call: TRBD1 (6 bases). CDR3 length: 14 amino acids. From germline, CDR1 is MNHEY and CDR2 SMNVEV (reference sequence). The V end lost 3 bases, the J end lost 2 bases, and 10 bases lay between the germline ends. For the CDR3, the DNA is TGTGCCAGCAGTTTTGGGGACACACAAGAGACCCAGTACTTC. Translating gives CASSFGDTQETQYF.

This chain connects TRBV9 to TRBJ2-1; 11 nucleotides match TRBD2. The germline CDR1 and CDR2 sequences are SGDLS and YYNGEE. V dropped 3 bases and J dropped 7; count of bases not matched to a gene: 9. The CDR3 spans 16 residues. CDR3: CASSGSLAGGANEQFF. As DNA, the CDR3 is TGTGCCAGCAGCGGATCTCTAGCGGGAGGAGCGAATGAGCAGTTCTTC.

The chain recombines TRBV14 with TRBJ2-7; 9 bases line up with TRBD2. The germline V gene encodes CDR1 SGHDN and CDR2 FVKESK. V lost 1 base and J lost 4; bases outside the gene matches: 14. The CDR3 totals 18 residues. CDR3 region: CASSQGLSSGISIYEQYF. In DNA, the CDR3 is TGTGCCAGCAGCCAAGGTCTCTCTAGCGGGATATCTATTTACGAGCAGTACTTC.

As regards this clone: Its ends do not fully match the called genes, so a read error is possible. V is TRBV28 and J is TRBJ1-1; 8 bases map to TRBD1. CDR3 length equals 11 residues. Germline CDR1 reads MDHEN; CDR2 reads SYDVKM. The CDR3 DNA follows: TGTGCCAGCAGTTCCTCCAGGGGGCGGCGCTTT. Amino acids: CASSSSRGRRF.

The chain links TRBV29-1 to TRBJ2-5; a weak D match, TRBD2 (5 bases). V lost 0 bases, J lost 8 bases, and 13 bases lay in between. CDR3 size: 13 residues. Per germline, CDR1 SQVTM and CDR2 ANQGSEA. For the CDR3, the DNA is TGCAGCGTTGAAGATCTTGGCAGCGGAACCCAGTACTTC. It is translated as CSVEDLGSGTQYF.

The chain carries TRBV7-2 and TRBJ2-7; 8 nucleotides match TRBD2. Germline CDR1 reads SGHTA; CDR2 reads FQGNSA. CDR3 length: 14 residues. The V and J ends lost 5 bases and 7 bases, in that order; junction bases with no gene match: 10. The chain's CDR3 is CASSPETGGREQYF. CDR3 in DNA: TGTGCCAGCAGCCCAGAGACGGGGGGGCGGGAGCAGTACTTC.